There are a few counts of the clone carrying this T cell receptor (beta chain). Its antigen is undetermined. TCRdb used MiXCR to reprocess the RT-PCR reads, holding one entry per CDR3 protein. The data hold more than 450,000 distinct CDR3 sequences, with 6% to 9% observed a single time. The sample is drawn from a study of response to subunit inactivated influenza vaccine. Findings of the study overall: Authors proposed each seasonal influenza vaccination draws in few new T cells.

The CDR3 totals 11 residues. The V gene lost 6 bases and the J gene lost 10 bases, with 10 bases spanning the gap. From germline, CDR1 is WSHSY and CDR2 SAAADI. The rearrangement uses TRBV10-2 and TRBJ2-1; no clear D gene. The clonotype comes from a man aged 45 to 70 who received an inactivated influenza vaccine. This specimen was PBMCs from blood, taken around 25 months after vaccination. CDR3 region: CASSEMAEQFF. CDR3 nucleotide sequence: TGCGCCAGCAGCGAAATGGCGGAGCAGTTCTTC.